These 20 T cell receptor beta chains came from one sample sequenced in a study of cytomegalovirus exposure and HLA in healthy donors. Profiled with immunoSEQ multiplex PCR; TCRdb holds only in-frame clones, not every one. The data show a few hundred thousand clones, with more than 85% seen just once and around 11% held by the top ten. Sequenced sample: PBMCs. The receptors here all came from a man younger than 35 in good health and CMV-seropositive.

The V gene is TRBV9, the J gene TRBJ2-3; D uncertain. The germline V gene has CDR1 SGDLS and CDR2 YYNGEE. V shed 1 base and J shed 2 bases, with 11 bases lying between them. This CDR3 has 15 residues. The CDR3 region is CASSVQHVSTDTQYF. The CDR3 region has the DNA TGTGCCAGCAGCGTACAGCACGTCTCCACAGATACGCAGTATTTT.

The rearrangement joins TRBV7-9 to TRBJ1-1, with D unclear. V was cut by 5 bases and J by 0 bases, with 16 bases left in between. The CDR3 runs to 16 residues. Germline V gives CDR1 SEHNR, CDR2 FQNEAQ (reference sequence). This chain's CDR3 is CASSPRGGDMNTEAFF. In nucleotides, the CDR3 is TGTGCCAGCAGCCCCCGGGGAGGAGATATGAACACTGAAGCTTTCTTT.

This rearrangement joins TRBV10-3 to TRBJ1-5; D is unclear. The CDR3 is 13 residues long. Trimming left V 0 bases short and J 6 bases short, with 6 bases between. Germline V lookup: CDR1 ENHRY, CDR2 SYGVKD. In nucleotides, the CDR3 is TGTGCCATCAGTGAGTCCCTGGGTCAGCCCCAGCATTTT. It yields the protein CAISESLGQPQHF.

The V and J genes are TRBV4-3 and TRBJ2-7; 10 bases line up with TRBD1. CDR1 is LGHNA, CDR2 YSLEER, per germline. This CDR3 has 16 residues. V shed 0 bases and J 3 bases; nucleotides not matched to a gene: 5. CDR3 in amino acids: CASSQEWDRGLYEQYF. Here the CDR3 DNA reads TGCGCCAGCAGCCAAGAGTGGGACAGGGGCCTCTACGAGCAGTACTTC.

The chain uses TRBV7-9 and TRBJ1-4; D gene uncertain. The germline CDR1 and CDR2 sequences are SEHNR and FQNEAQ (reference sequence). Deletions cut 0 bases from V and 0 bases from J, with 11 bases between. The CDR3 sequence is 17 residues long. CDR3 sequence reads: CASSLAGQCATNEKLFF. CDR3 nucleotides: TGTGCCAGCAGCTTAGCAGGTCAGTGTGCAACTAATGAAAAACTGTTTTTT.

The chain is built from TRBV9 and TRBJ2-7; no clear D gene. This CDR3 region has 11 residues. Germline CDR1 and CDR2: SGDLS and YYNGEE. Trimming took off 7 bases at V and 6 bases at J, with 11 bases between the two ends. The DNA for the CDR3 is TGTGCCAGCCTCCGGCGTCCCGAGCAGTACTTC. Translation: CASLRRPEQYF.

This chain connects TRBV7-2 to TRBJ2-2, with a weak D call TRBD1 (6 bases). From germline, CDR1 is SGHTA and CDR2 FQGNSA. The V and J ends lost 1 base and 15 bases respectively, with 12 bases between them. The CDR3 sequence is 12 residues long. The CDR3 sequence: CASSLDVGGLFF. In DNA, the CDR3 is TGTGCCAGCAGCTTAGATGTAGGGGGATTGTTTTTT.

The chain uses TRBV25-1 and TRBJ2-5, with 9 bases aligning to TRBD1. This CDR3 has 17 amino acids. Trimming cost V 1 base and J 2 bases; bases outside gene matches: 8. Germline CDR1 and CDR2: MGHDK and SYGVNS. DNA for the CDR3: TGTGCCAGCAGTGAATTGGGGACAGGGACCCGTCAAGAGACCCAGTACTTC. Protein sequence: CASSELGTGTRQETQYF.

This clone was seen a single time. The rearrangement links TRBV9 to TRBJ2-3; D is possibly TRBD1 (5 bases). This CDR3 region has 16 residues. V lost 0 bases, J lost 5 bases, and 16 bases lay in between. Germline CDR1 SGDLS, CDR2 YYNGEE. The CDR3 loop is CASSVGSGLRGDTQYF. As DNA, the CDR3 is TGTGCCAGCAGCGTAGGTTCAGGGCTTAGGGGAGATACGCAGTATTTT.

The chain joins TRBV5-1 to TRBJ1-1, with D unclear. The CDR3 length is 13 residues. The germline gives CDR1 SGHRS, CDR2 YFSETQ. Trimming shortened V by 5 bases and J by 1 base, and 9 bases separated the two germline ends. The CDR3 DNA is TGCGCCAGCAGTGTCGAGTGGAACACTGAAGCTTTCTTT. The encoded protein is CASSVEWNTEAFF.

J is TRBJ1-2 and V is TRBV6-1; 8 positions match TRBD1. This CDR3 is 15 amino acids long. CDR1 and CDR2 from the germline V gene are MNHNS and SASEGT. Germline trimming cut 6 bases from V and 8 bases from J; bases unmatched to any gene: 14. CDR3 bases: TGTGCCAGCAGCCGGACAGGGCCATTGGGGAAGGGCTACACCTTC. As protein: CASSRTGPLGKGYTF.

Here the CDR3 reads CASRGLQRAGNTIYF. For the CDR3, the DNA is TGTGCCAGCAGAGGACTACAGAGGGCTGGAAACACCATATATTTT. The V call is TRBV25-1, the J call TRBJ1-3; D not certain. CDR1 is MGHDK, CDR2 SYGVNS, per germline. Trimming pared 6 bases from V and 2 bases from J, leaving 14 bases between. The CDR3 is 15 residues long.

The V call is TRBV5-1, the J call TRBJ1-3; D remains ambiguous. CDR1 is SGHRS and CDR2 is YFSETQ in the germline V gene. V was trimmed by 0 bases and J by 4 bases, leaving 14 bases between them. The CDR3 is 16 residues long. The CDR3 DNA follows: TGCGCCAGCAGCTTGGTTTCGCGCGCGGGAGGAAACACCATATATTTT. Residues: CASSLVSRAGGNTIYF.

The gene calls are TRBV9 and TRBJ2-7; D ambiguous. V lost 0 bases to trimming and J lost 3 bases, with 10 bases between them. The CDR3 runs 14 residues. Germline assignment: CDR1 SGDLS and CDR2 YYNGEE. The CDR3, as DNA: TGTGCCAGCAGCGTAGGCCAGGTGGGCTACGAGCAGTACTTC. As protein: CASSVGQVGYEQYF. Looking up the rest from reference TRBV9 and TRBJ2-7 gives the full variable domain: DSGVTQTPKHLITATGQRVTLRCSPRSGDLSVYWYQQSLDQGLQFLIQYYNGEERAKGNILERFSAQQFPDLHSELNLSSLELGDSALYFCASSVGQVGYEQYFGPGTRLTVT.

This clone has a single count. The J gene is TRBJ2-1, the V gene TRBV28; D is unresolved. This CDR3 contains 12 residues. V was shortened by 8 bases and J by 2 bases, with 7 bases between the two germline ends. In germline, CDR1 is MDHEN, CDR2 SYDVKM. CDR3 sequence reads: CASSTAYNEQFF. DNA of the CDR3: TGTGCCAGCTCCACCGCCTACAATGAGCAGTTCTTC. The full variable domain, in which reference TRBV28 and TRBJ2-1 provide the parts outside the CDR3, is DVKVTQSSRYLVKRTGEKVFLECVQDMDHENMFWYRQDPGLGLRLIYFSYDVKMKEKGDIPEGYSVSREKKERFSLILESASTNQTSMYLCASSTAYNEQFFGPGTRLTVL.

The rearrangement links TRBV6-4 to TRBJ2-2; D is undetermined. This CDR3 contains 14 residues. Trimming removed 0 bases at V and 4 bases at J, with 6 bases between. Germline V CDR1 and CDR2: MRHNA, SNTAGT. This chain's CDR3 is CASSDSMGTGELFF. In DNA, the CDR3 is TGTGCCAGCAGTGACTCGATGGGCACCGGGGAGCTGTTTTTT.

This clone was seen a single time. This rearrangement joins TRBV7-8 to TRBJ2-6, with unresolved D. The CDR3 is made up of 15 amino acids. CDR1 and CDR2 (germline): SGHVS, FQNEAQ. The V end lost 4 bases, the J end lost 0 bases, and 7 bases lay between the germline ends. The CDR3 DNA reads TGTGCCAGCAGCTGGGCCCCCTCTGGGGCCAACGTCCTGACTTTC. Its protein is CASSWAPSGANVLTF.

The CDR3 protein is CASSPGTVRNQPQHF. The CDR3 nucleotides read TGTGCCAGCAGTCCCGGGACAGTAAGAAATCAGCCCCAGCATTTT. The chain carries TRBV27 and TRBJ1-5; 7 bases fit TRBD1. Germline assignment: CDR1 MNHEY and CDR2 SMNVEV (reference sequence). CDR3 length: 15 residues. V trimming: 5 bases; J trimming: 4 bases; junction bases outside the gene matches: 8.

This clone was detected only once. The chain employs TRBV6-1 and TRBJ2-7; TRBD1 agrees at 9 bases. V was clipped by 3 bases and J by 0 bases; unmatched bases: 3. Per germline, CDR1 MNHNS and CDR2 SASEGT. The length of the CDR3 is 15 residues. For the CDR3, the DNA is TGTGCCAGCAGTGAGGGACAGGGAGGCTCCTACGAGCAGTACTTC. It codes for CASSEGQGGSYEQYF.

The rearrangement joins TRBV5-4 to TRBJ2-2, with D tentatively TRBD2 (6 bases). The length of the CDR3 is 13 residues. Germline V gene data show CDR1 as SGHNT and CDR2 as YYREEE (reference sequence). V lost 0 bases and J lost 7, with 7 bases in between. The CDR3 coding sequence is TGTGCCAGCAGCTTGGCCGGGGGCGGGGAGCTGTTTTTT. As protein: CASSLAGGGELFF.